These 25 T cell receptor beta chains were all obtained from the same sample, sequenced in a study of CD8 T cells in Susac syndrome. A quantity of about 0.5 to 1 ug RNA underwent reverse transcription using random hexamers. One entry per CDR3 protein results from TCRdb running MiXCR on the immunoSEQ multiplex PCR reads. The table shows about 210,000 distinct CDR3 sequences, with 95% occurring only once. The sequenced material came from CD4+ T cells from PBMCs. These receptors were collected from a human donor with multiple sclerosis.

This chain uses TRBV7-8 with TRBJ2-7, with D unclear. Germline lookup yields CDR1 SGHVS and CDR2 FQNEAQ. There are 15 residues in the CDR3. The V and J ends lost 5 bases and 3 bases respectively, with 17 bases between them. CDR3 in amino acids: CASSLDRSYHYEQYF. CDR3 coding DNA: TGTGCCAGCAGCCTTGACCGTTCTTACCACTACGAGCAGTACTTC.

This rearrangement joins TRBV20-1 to TRBJ2-5, with D hard to call. The length of the CDR3 is 12 residues. Germline V gives CDR1 DFQATT, CDR2 SNEGSKA (reference sequence). V lost 3 bases and J 2 bases, leaving 7 bases between the germline ends. CDR3 nucleotides: TGCAGTGCTAGCCGACAACAAGAGACCCAGTACTTC. Its protein product is CSASRQQETQYF.

The DNA for the CDR3 is TGTGCCAGCAGTTACCTATTCGGGACCCCGGGGGAAGATACGCAGTATTTT. Amino acid sequence: CASSYLFGTPGEDTQYF. The chain uses TRBV6-5 and TRBJ2-3; D is perhaps TRBD2 (6 bases). Trimming took 2 bases from V and 5 from J, leaving 20 bases between them. CDR1 is MNHEY, CDR2 SVGAGI, per germline. The CDR3 spans 17 residues.

V and J are TRBV3-1 and TRBJ2-1, with D possibly matching TRBD2 (5 bases). CDR1 and CDR2 (germline): LGHDT, YNNKEL (reference sequence). Trimming cost V 5 bases and J 4 bases, with 15 bases left between them. This CDR3 region has 15 residues. Here the CDR3 DNA reads TGTGCCAGCAGCGAGACTACTCTGGCTTACAATGAGCAGTTCTTC. It is translated as CASSETTLAYNEQFF.

This chain connects TRBV30 to TRBJ1-2, with D perhaps matching TRBD1 (5 bases). The germline CDR1 and CDR2 sequences are GTSNPN and SVGIG (reference sequence). This CDR3 is 13 amino acids long. Between the trimmed V and J ends, which lost 1 base and 4 bases, there was a span of 10 bases. The DNA of the CDR3 is TGTGCCTGGAGTGCGGGACCGAGCTATGGCTACACCTTC. The encoded protein is CAWSAGPSYGYTF.

The V call is TRBV5-1, the J call TRBJ1-1, with D uncertain. With 0 bases removed from V and 0 bases from J, the gap between germline ends came to 18 bases. The length of the CDR3 is 18 residues. Germline CDR1 and CDR2: SGHRS and YFSETQ. CDR3 nucleotides: TGCGCCAGCAGCTTGGGGAACGGTCGGGGATGGATGAACACTGAAGCTTTCTTT. Translated: CASSLGNGRGWMNTEAFF.

The rearrangement links TRBV20-1 to TRBJ1-1; no reliable D call. The V and J ends lost 3 bases and 5 bases respectively, with 10 bases between them. CDR1 and CDR2 from the germline V gene are DFQATT and SNEGSKA (reference sequence). The CDR3 is made up of 12 amino acids. The CDR3 nucleotides are TGCAGTGCTAGGACTCCGTCGACTGAAGCTTTCTTT. Translating gives CSARTPSTEAFF.

The rearrangement uses TRBV23-1 and TRBJ1-5; possible D gene TRBD1, 5 bases. TRBV23-1 is reported as an ORF; its role is uncertain. This CDR3 is built from 16 residues. V was cut by 7 bases and J by 7 bases, with 23 bases left in between. DNA for the CDR3: TGCGCCAGCACTAAACCGGGACCCGGTCGGTGGCAGCCCCAGCATTTT. It codes for CASTKPGPGRWQPQHF.

The chain couples TRBV27 to TRBJ2-5, with 7 bases matching TRBD1. Trimming at V came to 5 bases and at J to 5 bases, leaving 5 bases not matched to a gene. CDR3 length: 13 amino acids. CDR1 is MNHEY, CDR2 SMNVEV, per germline (reference sequence). The CDR3 DNA reads as TGTGCCAGCAGTACAGGGGTTTTGGAGACCCAGTACTTC. Amino acids: CASSTGVLETQYF.

The chain recombines TRBV30 with TRBJ2-7; TRBD2 matches at 11 bases. Germline assignment: CDR1 GTSNPN and CDR2 SVGIG (reference sequence). The ends lost 5 bases at V and 3 bases at J; junction bases unmatched: 6. This CDR3 is built from 14 residues. DNA of the CDR3: TGTGCCTGGGGCCTAGCGGGAGGATTCTACGAGCAGTACTTC. Its protein is CAWGLAGGFYEQYF.

V gene TRBV14 combines with J gene TRBJ2-1, with D unclear. Germline V CDR1 and CDR2: SGHDN, FVKESK. V was clipped by 3 bases and J by 12 bases, with 18 bases between them. CDR3 length: 14 residues. DNA for the CDR3: TGTGCCAGCAGCCAGGAATCGAGGAGTAGTGTGCAGTTCTTC. It codes for CASSQESRSSVQFF. Drawing the rest from reference TRBV14 and TRBJ2-1, the complete variable domain is EAGVTQFPSHSVIEKGQTVTLRCDPISGHDNLYWYRRVMGKEIKFLLHFVKESKQDESGMPNNRFLAERTGGTYSTLKVQPAELEDSGVYFCASSQESRSSVQFFGPGTRLTVL.

The chain joins TRBV18 to TRBJ2-5, with TRBD2 as a possible D gene (5 bases). CDR1 is KGHSH and CDR2 is LQKENI in the germline V gene. The CDR3 sequence is 15 residues long. V lost 5 bases, J lost 4 bases, and 17 bases lay in between. The DNA for the CDR3 is TGTGCCAGCTCATCGGACTGGGAACGGGGAGAGACCCAGTACTTC. Its protein product is CASSSDWERGETQYF.

The CDR3: CSAQLGGGLPYEQYF. The CDR3 DNA follows: TGCAGTGCCCAGCTGGGCGGGGGGCTTCCCTACGAGCAGTACTTC. The chain joins TRBV20-1 to TRBJ2-7; 8 positions agree with TRBD2. V was clipped by 6 bases and J by 2 bases; unmatched bases: 12. This CDR3 is built from 15 residues. The V gene's germline CDR1 is DFQATT and CDR2 SNEGSKA (reference sequence).

The chain employs TRBV7-2 and TRBJ2-1; D may match TRBD1 or TRBD2 (5 bases each). This CDR3 contains 12 residues. Germline V lookup: CDR1 SGHTA, CDR2 FQGNSA. Trimming stripped 5 bases from V and 9 bases from J, with 11 bases between. As DNA, the CDR3 is TGTGCCAGCAGCCCCCAGAGGGGTGAGCAGTTCTTC. Translated: CASSPQRGEQFF.

The chain couples TRBV4-1 to TRBJ2-3; the match to TRBD1 covers 9 bases. The CDR3 contains 15 residues. In germline, CDR1 is MGHRA, CDR2 YSYEKL. Trimming cost V 11 bases and J 5 bases; bases outside gene matches: 14. Here the CDR3 reads CASGRTGGGEDTQYF. The DNA for the CDR3 is TGCGCCTCTGGACGCACAGGGGGCGGAGAAGATACGCAGTATTTT.

The chain combines TRBV4-2 with TRBJ2-7; TRBD1 aligns across 9 bases. J lost 6 bases, V lost 0 bases, and 6 bases had no gene match. The CDR3 consists of 15 residues. The germline CDR1 and CDR2 sequences are LGHNA and YNFKEQ. The CDR3 region is CASSQEWDRVAEQYF. CDR3 nucleotide sequence: TGTGCCAGCAGCCAAGAATGGGACAGGGTGGCCGAGCAGTACTTC.

This sequence joins TRBV5-4 and TRBJ2-3; D not certain. V was cut by 1 base and J by 1 base, with 7 bases left in between. CDR3 length: 14 amino acids. Germline CDR1 is SGHNT and CDR2 is YYREEE (reference sequence). The CDR3 protein is CASSLRPGTDTQYF. CDR3 coding DNA: TGTGCCAGCAGCTTGCGTCCAGGCACAGATACGCAGTATTTT.

The chain is built from TRBV6-1 and TRBJ2-7, with a possible D match to TRBD2 (5 bases). Germline V lookup: CDR1 MNHNS, CDR2 SASEGT. The V end was cut by 7 bases, the J end by 6 bases, with 16 bases between. The CDR3 totals 13 residues. Here the CDR3 DNA reads TGTGCCAGCACTCCACCCCAAGAGGGCGAGCAGTACTTC. Translation: CASTPPQEGEQYF.

The chain is built from TRBV30 and TRBJ1-4; 9 bases align to TRBD1. CDR1 and CDR2 (germline): GTSNPN, SVGIG (reference sequence). J was trimmed by 2 bases and V by 8 bases; bases with no gene match: 18. This CDR3 contains 18 residues. The CDR3 bases are TGTGCCGTGGTCCCGGGACAGGGTCCCCAGAAGACTAATGAAAAACTGTTTTTT. Its protein is CAVVPGQGPQKTNEKLFF.

The rearrangement links TRBV20-1 to TRBJ2-5; 8 bases fit TRBD2. Germline assignment: CDR1 DFQATT and CDR2 SNEGSKA (reference sequence). This CDR3 is built from 13 residues. Unmatched junction bases numbered 5, after V lost 3 bases and J lost 5 bases. The CDR3 DNA is TGCAGTGCTAGGCGGGGGGCAATCGAGACCCAGTACTTC. This translates into CSARRGAIETQYF.

The chain combines TRBV12-5 with TRBJ2-7; 9 bases are shared with TRBD1. CDR3 length: 16 amino acids. In germline, CDR1 is LGHNT, CDR2 FRNRAP. V gave up 6 bases and J gave up 4 bases; unmatched junction bases: 13. The CDR3: CASGQTPGTGIYEQYF. For the CDR3, the DNA is TGTGCTAGTGGGCAGACCCCCGGGACAGGGATTTACGAGCAGTACTTC.

The gene calls are TRBV13 and TRBJ2-7; 8 bases fit TRBD2. In germline, CDR1 is PRHDT, CDR2 FYEKMQ (reference sequence). CDR3 size: 14 residues. With 3 bases clipped from V and 2 bases from J, the junction kept 3 bases outside the gene matches. The CDR3 DNA sequence: TGTGCCAGCAGCTTCGGGCGGGGGGCCTACGAGCAGTACTTC. This gives the protein CASSFGRGAYEQYF. Supplemented by reference TRBV13 and TRBJ2-7, the full variable domain reads AAGVIQSPRHLIKEKRETATLKCYPIPRHDTVYWYQQGPGQDPQFLISFYEKMQSDKGSIPDRFSAQQFSDYHSELNMSSLELGDSALYFCASSFGRGAYEQYFGPGTRLTVT.

This clonotype was seen more than once but under ten times. CDR3 amino acids: CSASIRTGNEQFF. The CDR3 coding sequence is TGCAGTGCTAGTATCCGAACCGGCAATGAGCAGTTCTTC. V is TRBV20-1 and J is TRBJ2-1, with D hard to call. The CDR3 runs to 13 residues. V was clipped by 3 bases and J by 6 bases, with 12 bases between them. Germline CDR1 DFQATT, CDR2 SNEGSKA (reference sequence).

CDR3 nucleotides: TGTGCCAGCAGCCCGGGACTGATACAAGAGACCCAGTACTTC. It is translated as CASSPGLIQETQYF. The chain recombines TRBV6-1 with TRBJ2-5, with D possibly being TRBD2 (6 bases). Trimming took off 6 bases at V and 2 bases at J, with 13 bases between the two ends. CDR1 is MNHNS, CDR2 SASEGT, per germline. The CDR3 loop spans 14 amino acids.

The rearrangement links TRBV6-5 to TRBJ1-2; possible D gene TRBD1, 6 bases. This CDR3 has 14 residues. Germline V gene sequence: CDR1 MNHEY, CDR2 SVGAGI. Trimming removed 6 bases at V and 4 bases at J, with 15 bases between. DNA of the CDR3: TGTGCCAGCAGCCAGGAGGGGGGGAGCTATGGCTACACCTTC. The encoded protein is CASSQEGGSYGYTF.